Reported below is one T cell receptor (beta chain). The record originates from a study of blood T cell repertoires in COVID-19. Study information: Samples of COVID-19 (acute and convalescent) were obtained from the United States, Italy and Spain.

In the original workflow: Reference gene primers were amplified, and this amplification served to estimate nucleated cell counts. Sequenced by immunoSEQ multiplex PCR; TCRdb stores in-frame clones only, minus some. From that table come the V and J calls and clone size; the DNA was used to work out D and trimming. The data show fewer than 250,000 clones, 80% to 90% seen once. Either two negative PCRs, clearance, or symptom resolution qualified Cohort 3 donors as recovered. This clonotype was obtained from a woman younger than 30 who had recovered from COVID-19. Input material: PBMCs or T cells enriched from blood (not recorded which).

In nucleotides, the CDR3 is TGTGCCAGCTCACCTTTTGGGCAGGGGGCGCGGAATGAGCAGTTCTTC. Residues: CASSPFGQGARNEQFF. This chain uses TRBV18 with TRBJ2-1; TRBD1 matches at 8 bases. V dropped 3 bases and J dropped 7; count of bases not matched to a gene: 11. Germline V gene lookup returns CDR1 KGHSH and CDR2 LQKENI. The CDR3 totals 16 residues.